These 2 T cell receptor beta chains were sequenced from one sample in a study of blood T cell repertoires in COVID-19. The table came from immunoSEQ multiplex PCR; TCRdb's copy has only in-frame clones and leaves some out. The sample yields a few hundred thousand clones, 86% seen once. The specimen was peripheral blood. Every receptor here comes from a woman aged 45-65 years with acute or convalescent COVID-19.

This chain connects TRBV6-1 to TRBJ1-6, with 7 bases that match TRBD1. V was pared by 2 bases and J by 5 bases, with 6 bases of the junction left unmatched. The CDR3 runs 16 residues. Germline CDR1 reads MNHNS; CDR2 reads SASEGT. CDR3 coding DNA: TGTGCCAGCAGTGAACCTTCGACAGGGAATAATTCACCCCTCCACTTT. Translated, it gives CASSEPSTGNNSPLHF.

This clone was picked up many times. This chain joins TRBV18 and TRBJ2-2; no definite D call. This CDR3 has 15 amino acids. V gave up 2 bases and J gave up 1 base, with 8 bases separating them. From germline, CDR1 is KGHSH and CDR2 LQKENI. The CDR3 DNA sequence: TGTGCCAGCTCACCAGATCGGAGGAACACCGGGGAGCTGTTTTTT. This gives the protein CASSPDRRNTGELFF.